A single sample gave rise to the 19 T cell receptor beta chains below, sequenced in a study of T cells in Graves' hyperthyroidism and ophthalmopathy. Amplification yielded TCR beta CDR3 regions, with RNA transcripts as the source. The TCR CDR3 was amplified in a first-round RT-PCR using the HTBI primer set. Each CDR3 protein gets one entry after TCRdb re-called the multiplex PCR reads with MiXCR. The sample carries 130,000 to 150,000 distinct CDR3 sequences, around 20% recorded once. The sample taken for sequencing was blood. The source of these receptors is a woman in her fifties or sixties with Graves' hyperthyroidism that later progressed to Graves' ophthalmopathy.

The chain joins TRBV12-3 or TRBV12-4 to TRBJ2-3, with 8 bases fitting TRBD2. The V segment lost 8 bases and the J segment 5 bases; nucleotides outside the gene matches: 6. This CDR3 has 13 amino acids. The CDR3 DNA is TGTGCCAGCTGGGTTGCGGGAGGAGATACGCAGTATTTT. Protein product: CASWVAGGDTQYF.

Many counts were recorded for this clonotype. An end of the junction does not agree with germline; a read error may underlie this. The chain is built from TRBV3-1 and TRBJ2-3; D call uncertain. This CDR3 has 12 amino acids. Germline V gene data show CDR1 as LGHDT and CDR2 as YNNKEL (reference sequence). The chain's CDR3 is CASNQNTDTQYF. As DNA, the CDR3 is TGTGCCAGCAACCAAAACACAGATACGCAGTATTTT.

This clonotype showed up many times. The chain is built from TRBV28 and TRBJ2-7, with a weak D call TRBD2 (6 bases). There are 15 residues in the CDR3. The V end was cut by 6 bases, the J end by 0 bases, with 15 bases between. Germline CDR1 is MDHEN and CDR2 is SYDVKM. CDR3 in amino acids: CASSLGGEDSYEQYF. For the CDR3, the DNA is TGTGCCAGCAGCCTGGGGGGAGAAGACTCCTACGAGCAGTACTTC.

This clonotype was seen ten or more times. The J gene is TRBJ1-1, the V gene TRBV10-3; 12 nucleotides agree with TRBD1. Germline values: CDR1 ENHRY, CDR2 SYGVKD. The CDR3 spans 15 residues. The V segment lost 1 base and the J segment 7 bases; nucleotides outside the gene matches: 4. The DNA of the CDR3 is TGTGCCATCAGTGAGTGGGACAGGGGGCGAGATGAAGCTTTCTTT. It is translated as CAISEWDRGRDEAFF.

This clonotype was found many times. This chain links TRBV20-1 with TRBJ2-1, with 7 bases identical to TRBD2. The CDR3 spans 14 residues. J lost 3 bases, V lost 1 base, and 3 bases had no gene match. Germline V gives CDR1 DFQATT, CDR2 SNEGSKA (reference sequence). CDR3 nucleotide sequence: TGCAGTGCTAGAGGCGGGAGAATCTACAATGAGCAGTTCTTC. Its translation: CSARGGRIYNEQFF.

V and J are TRBV7-9 and TRBJ1-5; no clear D gene. The CDR3 contains 14 residues. CDR1 is SEHNR, CDR2 FQNEAQ, per germline (reference sequence). Trimming shortened V by 1 base and J by 4 bases, and 8 bases separated the two germline ends. CDR3: CASSLGQANQPQHF. CDR3 DNA sequence: TGTGCCAGCAGCTTAGGGCAGGCGAATCAGCCCCAGCATTTT.

The J gene is TRBJ1-2, the V gene TRBV12-3 or TRBV12-4, with TRBD1 matching 8 bases. This CDR3 spans 13 amino acids. Trimming took 5 bases from V and 8 from J; bases not matched to a gene: 7. The CDR3 sequence: CASSPRGDRGYTF. As DNA, the CDR3 is TGTGCCAGCAGTCCCCGCGGGGACAGGGGCTACACCTTC.

This clonotype was seen ten or more times. The chain employs TRBV30 and TRBJ1-3; TRBD1 is a possible D gene (5 bases). Germline lookup yields CDR1 GTSNPN and CDR2 SVGIG (reference sequence). Trimming took off 3 bases at V and 4 bases at J, with 10 bases between the two ends. The CDR3 is made up of 13 amino acids. CDR3 region: CAWRQGGGNTIYF. The CDR3 nucleotides read TGTGCCTGGAGGCAGGGAGGCGGAAACACCATATATTTT.

In this sample, this clonotype turned up many times. This rearrangement joins TRBV20-1 to TRBJ1-5, with 8 bases identical to TRBD1. Trimming cost V 2 bases and J 1 base; bases outside gene matches: 4. Per the germline V gene, CDR1 is DFQATT and CDR2 is SNEGSKA (reference sequence). This CDR3 has 15 residues. CDR3 coding DNA: TGCAGTGCTAGAATTCAGGGGGCGAGCAATCAGCCCCAGCATTTT. It translates to CSARIQGASNQPQHF.

This clonotype was seen more than once but under ten times. The DNA for the CDR3 is TGCGCCAGCAGCCAAGTGGAGAGCAGCACAGATACGCAGTATTTT. It codes for CASSQVESSTDTQYF. The V and J genes are TRBV4-1 and TRBJ2-3; D gene uncertain. This CDR3 has 15 residues. Trimming shortened V by 1 base and J by 0 bases, and 8 bases separated the two germline ends. Germline assignment: CDR1 MGHRA and CDR2 YSYEKL.

This clonotype appeared many times. The gene calls are TRBV11-2 and TRBJ2-3; D might be TRBD2 (6 bases). The CDR3 has 13 residues. CDR1 and CDR2 (germline): SGHAT, FQNNGV. With 5 bases removed from V and 3 bases from J, the gap between germline ends came to 9 bases. CDR3 amino acids: CASSAGGTDTQYF. The CDR3 DNA is TGTGCCAGCAGCGCCGGAGGGACAGATACGCAGTATTTT.

This clonotype was counted many times. This CDR3 reads CASSNSGTGPNIQYF. CDR3 sequence (DNA): TGTGCCAGCAGCAACTCCGGGACAGGGCCAAACATTCAGTACTTC. V usage is TRBV4-2 and J usage is TRBJ2-4; 9 nucleotides match TRBD1. Germline V gene data show CDR1 as LGHNA and CDR2 as YNFKEQ. There are 15 residues in the CDR3. V was pared by 5 bases and J by 6 bases, with 8 bases of the junction left unmatched.

This clonotype was seen many times. The chain combines TRBV30 with TRBJ2-1; 8 nucleotides line up with TRBD2. Trimming removed 1 base from V and 3 bases from J; junction bases left unmatched: 8. CDR1 GTSNPN and CDR2 SVGIG come from the germline V gene (reference sequence). This CDR3 contains 16 residues. The CDR3 loop reads CAWSAWTSRLYNEQFF. In DNA form, the CDR3 reads TGTGCCTGGAGTGCGTGGACTAGCAGGCTCTACAATGAGCAGTTCTTC.

This clonotype was counted at least ten times. The chain carries TRBV12-3 or TRBV12-4 and TRBJ1-1; D may be TRBD1 (6 bases). The length of the CDR3 is 13 residues. The ends were cut back, 6 bases at V and 4 bases at J, with 12 bases in the middle. The CDR3 is CASSRKGGTEAFF. CDR3 DNA sequence: TGTGCCAGCAGCCGAAAAGGGGGCACTGAAGCTTTCTTT.

This chain uses TRBV19 with TRBJ2-7, with unresolved D. Trimming took off 5 bases at V and 6 bases at J, with 8 bases between the two ends. Per germline, CDR1 LNHDA and CDR2 SQIVND (reference sequence). CDR3 length: 11 amino acids. Here the CDR3 DNA reads TGTGCCAGTAGTCGTGGGGTCGAGCAGTACTTC. Protein sequence: CASSRGVEQYF.

This clonotype was observed many times. This sequence joins TRBV24-1 and TRBJ2-1; 10 bases match TRBD2. Germline V gene lookup returns CDR1 KGHDR and CDR2 SFDVKD. V shed 7 bases, J shed 4 bases, and the junction held 9 bases outside the gene matches. CDR3 length: 16 residues. CDR3 in amino acids: CATSRHRTSGYNEQFF. For the CDR3, the DNA is TGTGCCACCAGCAGACATCGGACTAGCGGTTACAATGAGCAGTTCTTC.

This clonotype was seen repeatedly, ten times or more. The chain is built from TRBV5-1 and TRBJ2-5; D is possibly TRBD1 (6 bases). With 3 bases removed from V and 4 bases from J, the gap between germline ends came to 16 bases. There are 15 residues in the CDR3. Germline CDR1 reads SGHRS; CDR2 reads YFSETQ. The CDR3 region is CASSWINRDGETQYF. The CDR3 DNA reads as TGCGCCAGCAGCTGGATCAACAGGGACGGAGAGACCCAGTACTTC.

In this sample, this clonotype turned up many times. The chain couples TRBV6-1 to TRBJ2-7; D is perhaps TRBD1 (6 bases). This CDR3 contains 13 residues. The germline V gene has CDR1 MNHNS and CDR2 SASEGT. With 3 bases removed from V and 3 bases from J, the gap between germline ends came to 9 bases. This CDR3 reads CASSDRGLYEQYF. CDR3 nucleotide sequence: TGTGCCAGCAGTGACAGGGGTCTCTACGAGCAGTACTTC.

The chain employs TRBV6-1 and TRBJ2-5, with 7 nucleotides matching TRBD2. Germline CDR1 MNHNS, CDR2 SASEGT. The CDR3 contains 16 residues. V was pared by 6 bases and J by 9 bases, with 19 bases of the junction left unmatched. This CDR3 is CASRRESSGTGGAQYF. The CDR3 DNA is TGTGCCAGCAGAAGGGAATCTAGCGGTACAGGAGGGGCCCAGTACTTC.